Listed below are T cell receptor beta chains from one sample, sequenced in a study of blood T cell repertoires in COVID-19. Assay used: immunoSEQ multiplex PCR; TCRdb lists only in-frame clones, some missing. The sample includes more than 450,000 clones, roughly 90% of them seen just once. Material: PBMCs or T cells enriched from blood (not recorded which). These receptors originate from a woman aged 18-29 years who had recovered from COVID-19. Both conserved end residues are part of each CDR3. The order of the fields is J gene, clone size, D gene, V gene, CDR3 DNA, CDR3 protein. The D gene is left open where the match is weak. Rows may omit the clone size; those that give it use once, few, many or a size class.

J gene: TRBJ2-2
clone size: -
D gene: TRBD2
V gene: TRBV7-2
CDR3 DNA: TGTGCCAGCAAGCGGGGGGTCAACACCGGGGAGCTGTTTTTT
CDR3 protein: CASKRGVNTGELFF

J gene: TRBJ1-2
clone size: -
D gene: -
V gene: TRBV10-3
CDR3 DNA: TGTGCCATAAATGAGGGGGGGGCCGCTAACTATGGCTACACCTTC
CDR3 protein: CAINEGGAANYGYTF

J gene: TRBJ1-6
clone size: -
D gene: -
V gene: TRBV6-1
CDR3 DNA: TGTGCCAGCAGGGGTCAGAGGGGGAATTCACCCCTCCACTTT
CDR3 protein: CASRGQRGNSPLHF

J gene: TRBJ2-2
clone size: -
D gene: -
V gene: TRBV5-5
CDR3 DNA: TGTGCCAGCAGCCCGACAGTGACCGGGGAGCTGTTTTTT
CDR3 protein: CASSPTVTGELFF

J gene: TRBJ2-1
clone size: -
D gene: -
V gene: TRBV2
CDR3 DNA: TGTGCCAGCAGAGGGGTGGATCGATGGGAGCAGTTCTTC
CDR3 protein: CASRGVDRWEQFF

J gene: TRBJ2-3
clone size: -
D gene: -
V gene: TRBV24-1
CDR3 DNA: TGTGCCACCAGTGATGGAGCGCCAGATACGCAGTATTTT
CDR3 protein: CATSDGAPDTQYF

J gene: TRBJ2-1
clone size: -
D gene: -
V gene: TRBV7-3
CDR3 DNA: TGTGCCAGCAGCCGAGACTCCAACCCTCACAATGAGCAGTTCTTC
CDR3 protein: CASSRDSNPHNEQFF

J gene: TRBJ1-2
clone size: few
D gene: TRBD1
V gene: TRBV6-5
CDR3 DNA: TGTGCCAGCAGTTACTCCACAGGGGACTATGGCTACACCTTC
CDR3 protein: CASSYSTGDYGYTF

J gene: TRBJ2-1
clone size: -
D gene: -
V gene: TRBV28
CDR3 DNA: TGTGCCAGCAGTTTAACGGGTAATGAGCAGTTCTTC
CDR3 protein: CASSLTGNEQFF

J gene: TRBJ1-2
clone size: -
D gene: -
V gene: TRBV29-1
CDR3 DNA: TGCAGCGTTGGGTGGGGGGACTATGGCTACACCTTC
CDR3 protein: CSVGWGDYGYTF

J gene: TRBJ2-5
clone size: -
D gene: -
V gene: TRBV9
CDR3 DNA: TGTGCCAGCAGCGTAGCTGTGTCAGGGGAGACCCAGTACTTC
CDR3 protein: CASSVAVSGETQYF

J gene: TRBJ2-2
clone size: -
D gene: TRBD2
V gene: TRBV6-4
CDR3 DNA: TGTGCCAGCAGGCGGGGGGCGAACACCGGGGAGCTGTTTTTT
CDR3 protein: CASRRGANTGELFF

J gene: TRBJ1-3
clone size: once
D gene: -
V gene: TRBV6-5
CDR3 DNA: TGTGCCAGCAGTTACGGGGGGGTCTCTGGAAACACCATATATTTT
CDR3 protein: CASSYGGVSGNTIYF

J gene: TRBJ1-5
clone size: -
D gene: -
V gene: TRBV6-5
CDR3 DNA: TGTGCCTCCCGGTTGGGGGAAGGGGGTCAGCCCCAGCATTTT
CDR3 protein: CASRLGEGGQPQHF

J gene: TRBJ2-4
clone size: once
D gene: TRBD2
V gene: TRBV10-3
CDR3 DNA: TGTGCCGTAACCCTCAGGAGGGAGGGCAAAAACATTCAGTACTTC
CDR3 protein: CAVTLRREGKNIQYF

J gene: TRBJ1-2
clone size: -
D gene: -
V gene: TRBV5-1
CDR3 DNA: TGCGCCAGCAGCCCAGGACCGGGGGAGGGCTACACCTTC
CDR3 protein: CASSPGPGEGYTF

J gene: TRBJ2-2
clone size: -
D gene: TRBD2
V gene: TRBV10-1
CDR3 DNA: TGCGCCAGCACCGGGACTAGCGGCCCCGGGGAGCTGTTTTTT
CDR3 protein: CASTGTSGPGELFF

J gene: TRBJ1-1
clone size: -
D gene: -
V gene: TRBV5-6
CDR3 DNA: TGTGCCAGCAGCTTGCGGGAGGGTTGGAACACTGAAGCTTTCTTT
CDR3 protein: CASSLREGWNTEAFF

J gene: TRBJ2-3
clone size: -
D gene: -
V gene: TRBV30
CDR3 DNA: TGTGCCGGATATAGCCTTCGGGGAGATACGCAGTATTTT
CDR3 protein: CAGYSLRGDTQYF

J gene: TRBJ1-2
clone size: -
D gene: -
V gene: TRBV28
CDR3 DNA: TGTGCCAGCAGTTTTCCGGGGTCTCCCGGCTACACCTTC
CDR3 protein: CASSFPGSPGYTF

J gene: TRBJ2-4
clone size: -
D gene: -
V gene: TRBV15
CDR3 DNA: TGTGCCACCAGCAGAACTTTCCAGGACAGTAACATTCAGTACTTC
CDR3 protein: CATSRTFQDSNIQYF

J gene: TRBJ2-1
clone size: -
D gene: TRBD2
V gene: TRBV18
CDR3 DNA: TGTGCCAGCTCACCACCCGCTCGGGGGGGGGTTTACAATGAGCAGTTCTTC
CDR3 protein: CASSPPARGGVYNEQFF

J gene: TRBJ2-3
clone size: -
D gene: -
V gene: TRBV10-3
CDR3 DNA: TGTGCCATCAGTGATTCTCGGCGGGGCTCCACCACAGATACGCAGTATTTT
CDR3 protein: CAISDSRRGSTTDTQYF

J gene: TRBJ1-2
clone size: few
D gene: -
V gene: TRBV6-1
CDR3 DNA: TGTGCCAGCAGTGAAGGTAGAGGAGTGAACTATGGCTACACCTTC
CDR3 protein: CASSEGRGVNYGYTF

J gene: TRBJ2-2
clone size: -
D gene: TRBD2
V gene: TRBV7-9
CDR3 DNA: TGTGCCAGCAGGCGACTAGCGGGGAGCACCGGGGAGCTGTTTTTT
CDR3 protein: CASRRLAGSTGELFF

J gene: TRBJ1-6
clone size: -
D gene: TRBD1
V gene: TRBV28
CDR3 DNA: TGTGCCAGCAGTGGGACAGGGAATTCACCCCTCCACTTT
CDR3 protein: CASSGTGNSPLHF

J gene: TRBJ1-2
clone size: -
D gene: TRBD1
V gene: TRBV6-5
CDR3 DNA: TGTGCCAGCAGTTACCGGACAGGGGGCGTGGACTATGGCTACACCTTC
CDR3 protein: CASSYRTGGVDYGYTF

J gene: TRBJ2-2
clone size: -
D gene: -
V gene: TRBV19
CDR3 DNA: TGTGCCAGTAGTATTCAGGTGTGGAACACCGGGGAGCTGTTTTTT
CDR3 protein: CASSIQVWNTGELFF

J gene: TRBJ1-6
clone size: once
D gene: TRBD1
V gene: TRBV3-1/TRBV3-2
CDR3 DNA: TGTGCCAGCAGCCCGCGTCAGGGGGCAGGCGATTCACCCCTCCACTTT
CDR3 protein: CASSPRQGAGDSPLHF

J gene: TRBJ1-2
clone size: -
D gene: -
V gene: TRBV2
CDR3 DNA: TGTGCCAGCAGTGTGGACAGTATCATCAACTATGGCTACACCTTC
CDR3 protein: CASSVDSIINYGYTF

J gene: TRBJ1-1
clone size: -
D gene: TRBD1
V gene: TRBV5-1
CDR3 DNA: TGCGCCAGCAGCCTGGACAGGGCGTCGAACACTGAAGCTTTCTTT
CDR3 protein: CASSLDRASNTEAFF

J gene: TRBJ2-1
clone size: -
D gene: -
V gene: TRBV11-3
CDR3 DNA: TGTGCCAGCAGCTTAAACCCCCAGGATGAGCAGTTCTTC
CDR3 protein: CASSLNPQDEQFF

J gene: TRBJ1-6
clone size: -
D gene: -
V gene: TRBV7-9
CDR3 DNA: TGTGCCAGCAGACCGGACAGTACCAATTCACCCCTCCACTTT
CDR3 protein: CASRPDSTNSPLHF

J gene: TRBJ2-7
clone size: -
D gene: -
V gene: TRBV19
CDR3 DNA: TGTGCCAGTAGTATCGATTTACATCAACCTGCCTACGAGCAGTACTTC
CDR3 protein: CASSIDLHQPAYEQYF

J gene: TRBJ1-5
clone size: -
D gene: -
V gene: TRBV11-2
CDR3 DNA: TGTGCCAGCAGCTTAGAATCTGGCAATCAGCCCCAGCATTTT
CDR3 protein: CASSLESGNQPQHF

J gene: TRBJ1-1
clone size: -
D gene: -
V gene: TRBV29-1
CDR3 DNA: TGCAGCGTTGAGGGCAGCTACACTGAAGCTTTCTTT
CDR3 protein: CSVEGSYTEAFF

J gene: TRBJ2-7
clone size: -
D gene: -
V gene: TRBV5-1
CDR3 DNA: TGCGCCAGCAGCTTGGCCGGGGGAGAAATGACCGGCCAGGAGCAGTACTTC
CDR3 protein: CASSLAGGEMTGQEQYF